This T cell receptor beta chain is from a study of blood T cell repertoires in COVID-19. Using immunoSEQ multiplex PCR, the repertoire was profiled, and TCRdb retains in-frame clones only, with some absent. The table records approximately 100,000 clones, 88% of them present only once. The V end was cut by 2 bases, the J end by 7 bases, with 19 bases between. The CDR3 sequence is 16 residues long. Per germline, CDR1 MDHEN and CDR2 SYDVKM. The sequenced sample consisted of peripheral blood. This TCR was recovered from a human donor in a cohort sampled during active COVID-19. The chain uses TRBV28 and TRBJ2-3, with D possibly being TRBD2 (6 bases). CDR3 protein: CASSLRMGYGGYTQYF. For the CDR3, the DNA is TGTGCCAGCAGTTTAAGGATGGGGTACGGGGGTTATACGCAGTATTTT.